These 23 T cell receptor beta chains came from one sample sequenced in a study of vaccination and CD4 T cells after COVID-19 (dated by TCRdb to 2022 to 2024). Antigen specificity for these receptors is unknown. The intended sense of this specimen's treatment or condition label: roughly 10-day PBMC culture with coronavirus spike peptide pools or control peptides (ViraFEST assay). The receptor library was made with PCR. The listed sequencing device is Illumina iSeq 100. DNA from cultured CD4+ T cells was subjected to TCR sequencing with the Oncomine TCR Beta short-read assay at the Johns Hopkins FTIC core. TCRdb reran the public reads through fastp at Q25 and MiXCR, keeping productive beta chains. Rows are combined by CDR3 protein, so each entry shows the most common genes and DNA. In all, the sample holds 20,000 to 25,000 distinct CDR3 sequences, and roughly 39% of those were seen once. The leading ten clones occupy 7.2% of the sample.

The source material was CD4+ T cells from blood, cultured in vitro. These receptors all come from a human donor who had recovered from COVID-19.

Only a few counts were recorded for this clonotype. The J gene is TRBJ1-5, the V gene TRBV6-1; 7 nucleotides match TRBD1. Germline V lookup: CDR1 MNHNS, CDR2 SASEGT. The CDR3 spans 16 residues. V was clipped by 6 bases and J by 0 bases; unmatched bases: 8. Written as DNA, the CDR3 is TGTGCCAGCAGGGATCACAGGGGTGGTAGCAATCAGCCCCAGCATTTT. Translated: CASRDHRGGSNQPQHF.

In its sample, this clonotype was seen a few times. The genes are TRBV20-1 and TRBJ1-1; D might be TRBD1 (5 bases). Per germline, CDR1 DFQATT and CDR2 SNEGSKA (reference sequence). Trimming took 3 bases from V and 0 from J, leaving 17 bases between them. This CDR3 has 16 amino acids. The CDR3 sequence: CSASRQSTGLNTEAFF. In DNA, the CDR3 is TGCAGTGCTAGTAGACAGTCTACGGGCTTGAACACTGAAGCTTTCTTT.

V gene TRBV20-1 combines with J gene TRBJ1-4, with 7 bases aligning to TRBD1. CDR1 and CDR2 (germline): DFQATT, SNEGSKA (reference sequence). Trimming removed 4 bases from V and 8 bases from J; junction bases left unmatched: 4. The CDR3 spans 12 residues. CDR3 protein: CSATTGTEKLFF. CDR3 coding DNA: TGCAGTGCTACGACAGGGACCGAAAAACTGTTTTTT.

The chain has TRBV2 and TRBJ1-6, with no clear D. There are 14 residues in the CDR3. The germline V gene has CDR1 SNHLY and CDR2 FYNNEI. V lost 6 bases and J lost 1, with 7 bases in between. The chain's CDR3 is CASRGLSYNSPLHF. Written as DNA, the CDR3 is TGTGCCAGCAGGGGGTTATCCTATAATTCACCCCTCCACTTT.

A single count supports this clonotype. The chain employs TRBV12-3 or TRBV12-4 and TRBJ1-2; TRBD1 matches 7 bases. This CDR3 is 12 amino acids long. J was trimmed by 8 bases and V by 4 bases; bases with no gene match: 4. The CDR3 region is CASSSDRRGYTF. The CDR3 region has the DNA TGTGCCAGCAGTTCGGACAGGCGCGGCTACACCTTC.

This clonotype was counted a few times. The DNA of the CDR3 is TGTGCCAGCAGGCTTGCCGAGGGGGCGAACTATGGCTACACCTTC. Translation: CASRLAEGANYGYTF. The rearrangement uses TRBV2 and TRBJ1-2; 7 positions agree with TRBD1. The CDR3 has 15 residues. Trimming took 6 bases from V and 2 from J; bases not matched to a gene: 9. In germline, CDR1 is SNHLY, CDR2 FYNNEI.

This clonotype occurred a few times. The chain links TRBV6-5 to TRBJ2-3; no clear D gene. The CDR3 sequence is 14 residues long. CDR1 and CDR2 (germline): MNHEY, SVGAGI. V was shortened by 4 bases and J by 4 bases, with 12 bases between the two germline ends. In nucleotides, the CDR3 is TGTGCCAGCAGTTCTTCTGTAGGACCAGATACGCAGTATTTT. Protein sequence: CASSSSVGPDTQYF.

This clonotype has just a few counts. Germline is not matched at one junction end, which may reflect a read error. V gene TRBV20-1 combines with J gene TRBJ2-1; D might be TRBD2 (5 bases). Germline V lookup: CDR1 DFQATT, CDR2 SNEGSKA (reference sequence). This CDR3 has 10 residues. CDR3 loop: CSPSSDEQFF. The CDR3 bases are TGCAGTCCTAGCAGTGATGAGCAGTTCTTC.

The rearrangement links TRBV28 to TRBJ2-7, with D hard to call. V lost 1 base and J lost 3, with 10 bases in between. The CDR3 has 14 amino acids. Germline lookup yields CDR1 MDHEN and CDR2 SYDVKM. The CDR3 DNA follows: TGTGCCAGCAGTTTATTGGGCCAGAACTACGAGCAGTACTTC. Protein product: CASSLLGQNYEQYF.

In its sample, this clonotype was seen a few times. CDR3: CASSQEWRGSTDTQYF. The CDR3 DNA reads TGCGCCAGCAGCCAAGAGTGGAGGGGGAGCACAGATACGCAGTATTTT. The chain couples TRBV4-1 to TRBJ2-3; either TRBD1 or TRBD2 may supply D (6 bases each). V was clipped by 0 bases and J by 0 bases, with 10 bases between them. The CDR3 covers 16 residues. CDR1 and CDR2 from the germline V gene are MGHRA and YSYEKL.

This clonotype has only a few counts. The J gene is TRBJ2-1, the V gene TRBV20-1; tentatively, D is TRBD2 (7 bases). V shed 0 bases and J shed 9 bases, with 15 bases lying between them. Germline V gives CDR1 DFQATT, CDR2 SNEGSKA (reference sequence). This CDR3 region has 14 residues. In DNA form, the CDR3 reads TGCAGTGCTAGAGAGGGGGGGCCTTCGACTGAGCAGTTCTTC. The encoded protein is CSAREGGPSTEQFF.

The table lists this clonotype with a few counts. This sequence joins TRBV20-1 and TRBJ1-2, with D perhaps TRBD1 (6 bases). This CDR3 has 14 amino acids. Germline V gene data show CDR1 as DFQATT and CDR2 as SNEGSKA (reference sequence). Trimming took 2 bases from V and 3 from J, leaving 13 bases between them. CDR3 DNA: TGCAGTGCTAGACCCCACAGGGTCGACTATGGCTACACCTTC. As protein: CSARPHRVDYGYTF.

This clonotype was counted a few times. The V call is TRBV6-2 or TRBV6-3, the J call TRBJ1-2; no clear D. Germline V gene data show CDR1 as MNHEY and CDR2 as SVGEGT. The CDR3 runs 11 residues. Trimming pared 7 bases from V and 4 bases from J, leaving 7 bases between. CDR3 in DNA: TGTGCCAGCACGGACGGCTATGGCTACACCTTC. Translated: CASTDGYGYTF.

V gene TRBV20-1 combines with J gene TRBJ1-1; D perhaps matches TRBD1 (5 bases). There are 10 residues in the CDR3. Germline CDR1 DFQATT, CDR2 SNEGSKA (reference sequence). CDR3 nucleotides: TGCAGCCCGGGGGGGACTGAAGCTTTCTTT. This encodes CSPGGTEAFF.

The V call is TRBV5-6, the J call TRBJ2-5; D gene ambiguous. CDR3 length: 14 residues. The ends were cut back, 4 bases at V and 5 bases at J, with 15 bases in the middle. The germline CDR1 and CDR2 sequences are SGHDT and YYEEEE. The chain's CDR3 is CASSLTVGGETQYF. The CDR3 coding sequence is TGTGCCAGCAGCCTAACCGTCGGTGGGGAGACCCAGTACTTC. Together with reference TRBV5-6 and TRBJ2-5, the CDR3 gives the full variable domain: DAGVTQSPTHLIKTRGQQVTLRCSPKSGHDTVSWYQQALGQGPQFIFQYYEEEERQRGNFPDRFSGHQFPNYSSELNVNALLLGDSALYLCASSLTVGGETQYFGPGTRLLVL.

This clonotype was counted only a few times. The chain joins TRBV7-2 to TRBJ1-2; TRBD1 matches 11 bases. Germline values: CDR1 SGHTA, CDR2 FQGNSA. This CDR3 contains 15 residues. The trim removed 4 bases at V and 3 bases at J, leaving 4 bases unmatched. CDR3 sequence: CASSWTGGLDYGYTF. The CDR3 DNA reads TGTGCCAGCAGCTGGACAGGGGGCTTGGACTATGGCTACACCTTC. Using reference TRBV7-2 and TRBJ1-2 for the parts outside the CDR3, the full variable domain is GAGVSQSPSNKVTEKGKDVELRCDPISGHTALYWYRQSLGQGLEFLIYFQGNSAPDKSGLPSDRFSAERTGGSVSTLTIQRTQQEDSAVYLCASSWTGGLDYGYTFGSGTRLTVV.

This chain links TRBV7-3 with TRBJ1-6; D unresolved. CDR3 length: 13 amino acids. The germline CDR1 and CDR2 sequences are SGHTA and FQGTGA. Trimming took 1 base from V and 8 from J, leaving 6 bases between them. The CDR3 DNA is TGTGCCAGCAGCTTAAGCGGGGATTCACCCCTCCACTTT. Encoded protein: CASSLSGDSPLHF.

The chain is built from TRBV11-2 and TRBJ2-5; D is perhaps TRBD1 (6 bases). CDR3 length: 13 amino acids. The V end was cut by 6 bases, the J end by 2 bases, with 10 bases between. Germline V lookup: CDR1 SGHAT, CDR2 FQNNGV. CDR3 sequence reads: CASRPQGQETQYF. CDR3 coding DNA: TGTGCCAGCAGACCACAGGGACAAGAGACCCAGTACTTC.

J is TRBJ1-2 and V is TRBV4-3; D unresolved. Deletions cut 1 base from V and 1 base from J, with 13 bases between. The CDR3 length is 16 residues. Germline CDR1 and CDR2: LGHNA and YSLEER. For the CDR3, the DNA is TGCGCCAGCAGCCAAGGGGCCCCCGCGGTTAACTATGGCTACACCTTC. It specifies CASSQGAPAVNYGYTF.

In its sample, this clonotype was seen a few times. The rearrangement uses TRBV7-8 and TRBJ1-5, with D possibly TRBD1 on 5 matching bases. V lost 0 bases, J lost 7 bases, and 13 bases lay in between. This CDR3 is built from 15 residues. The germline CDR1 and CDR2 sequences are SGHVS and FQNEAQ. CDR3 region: CASSLAQGHGQPQHF. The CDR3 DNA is TGTGCCAGCAGCTTAGCCCAGGGTCATGGCCAGCCCCAGCATTTT. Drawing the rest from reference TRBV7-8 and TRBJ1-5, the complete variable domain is GAGVSQSPRYKVAKRGQDVALRCDPISGHVSLFWYQQALGQGPEFLTYFQNEAQLDKSGLPSDRFFAERPEGSVSTLKIQRTQQEDSAVYLCASSLAQGHGQPQHFGDGTRLSIL.

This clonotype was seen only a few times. The CDR3 spells CAWSVRGSLKQPQHF. CDR3 DNA: TGTGCCTGGAGTGTCCGGGGGTCCCTGAAACAGCCCCAGCATTTT. V is TRBV30 and J is TRBJ1-5, with a weak D call TRBD1 (5 bases). There are 15 residues in the CDR3. In germline, CDR1 is GTSNPN, CDR2 SVGIG (reference sequence). With 0 bases removed from V and 7 bases from J, the gap between germline ends came to 16 bases. Looking up the rest from reference TRBV30 and TRBJ1-5 gives the full variable domain: SQTIHQWPATLVQPVGSPLSLECTVEGTSNPNLYWYRQAAGRGLQLLFYSVGIGQISSEVPQNLSASRPQDRQFILSSKKLLLSDSGFYLCAWSVRGSLKQPQHFGDGTRLSIL.

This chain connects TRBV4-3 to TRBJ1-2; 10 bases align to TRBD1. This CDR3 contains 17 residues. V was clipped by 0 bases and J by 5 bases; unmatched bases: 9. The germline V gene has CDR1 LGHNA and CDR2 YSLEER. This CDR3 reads CASSQDTGTGAGYGYTF. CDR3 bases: TGCGCCAGCAGCCAAGATACCGGGACAGGGGCTGGGTATGGCTACACCTTC.

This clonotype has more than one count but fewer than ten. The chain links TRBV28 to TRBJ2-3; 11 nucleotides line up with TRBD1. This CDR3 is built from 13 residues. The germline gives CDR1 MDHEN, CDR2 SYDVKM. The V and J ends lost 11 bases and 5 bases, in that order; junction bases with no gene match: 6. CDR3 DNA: TGTGCCGGTGGGGACAGGGGGGGAGATACGCAGTATTTT. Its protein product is CAGGDRGGDTQYF.